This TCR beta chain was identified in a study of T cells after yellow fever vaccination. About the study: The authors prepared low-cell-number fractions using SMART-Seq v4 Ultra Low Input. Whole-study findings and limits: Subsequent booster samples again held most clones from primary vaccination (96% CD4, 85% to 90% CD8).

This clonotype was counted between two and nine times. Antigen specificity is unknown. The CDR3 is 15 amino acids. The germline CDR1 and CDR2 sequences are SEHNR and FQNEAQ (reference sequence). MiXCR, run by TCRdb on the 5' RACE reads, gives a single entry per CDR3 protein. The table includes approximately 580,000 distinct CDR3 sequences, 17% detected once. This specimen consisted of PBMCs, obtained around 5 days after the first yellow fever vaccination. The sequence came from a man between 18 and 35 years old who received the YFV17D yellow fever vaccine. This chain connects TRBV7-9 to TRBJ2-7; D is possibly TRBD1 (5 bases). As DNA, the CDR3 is TGTGGGGGCGCGAAAAGTACTTGGGGCTCCTACGAGCAGTACGTC. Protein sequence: CGGAKSTWGSYEQYV.